The sequence of this T cell receptor beta chain was determined in a study of shared T cell receptors in the human thymus. This CDR3 comprises 15 residues. The V and J ends lost 2 bases and 3 bases, in that order; junction bases with no gene match: 6. Germline V gene data show CDR1 as SGHVS and CDR2 as FQNEAQ. Some clones are missing from TCRdb's copy, which holds only in-frame ones; the method was immunoSEQ multiplex PCR. The sample lists 700,000 or so clones; approximately 85% were seen once. The sample was also linked to a second study, of human thymus T cells.

The TCR was taken from a girl less than two years old with a congenital heart defect. The sequencing input was thymocytes. V is TRBV7-8 and J is TRBJ1-1; 7 bases line up with TRBD1. The CDR3 loop reads CASSLLWQGDTEAFF. CDR3 coding DNA: TGTGCCAGCAGCTTATTGTGGCAGGGGGACACTGAAGCTTTCTTT. The complete variable domain, with remaining parts taken from reference TRBV7-8 and TRBJ1-1, reads GAGVSQSPRYKVAKRGQDVALRCDPISGHVSLFWYQQALGQGPEFLTYFQNEAQLDKSGLPSDRFFAERPEGSVSTLKIQRTQQEDSAVYLCASSLLWQGDTEAFFGQGTRLTVV.